The 12 T cell receptor beta chains presented below share a single source sample, sequenced in a study of cytomegalovirus exposure and HLA in healthy donors. Use of 60 Vbeta and 13 Jbeta primers characterized the PCR. Method: immunoSEQ multiplex PCR; TCRdb's copy keeps in-frame clones and lacks some. The sample has under 200,000 clones; approximately 88% are singletons. Sequencing input: PBMCs. These receptor sequences come from a boy between 2 and 15 years old in good health and CMV-seronegative.

The V and J genes are TRBV30 and TRBJ2-6, with 8 bases identical to TRBD1. V was clipped by 5 bases and J by 2 bases; unmatched bases: 5. CDR3 length equals 15 residues. Germline V lookup: CDR1 GTSNPN, CDR2 SVGIG (reference sequence). The CDR3 DNA follows: TGTGCCTGGGCGGACAGGGCCGCTGGGGCCAACGTCCTGACTTTC. Protein sequence: CAWADRAAGANVLTF.

Only a few counts were recorded for this clone. The chain combines TRBV6-1 with TRBJ1-2; TRBD1 matches at 9 bases. The V and J ends lost 6 bases and 2 bases, in that order; junction bases with no gene match: 4. CDR3 length: 14 residues. Germline lookup yields CDR1 MNHNS and CDR2 SASEGT. CDR3 residues: CASRGQGTNYGYTF. In DNA form, the CDR3 reads TGTGCCAGCAGGGGACAGGGCACCAACTATGGCTACACCTTC.

This chain's CDR3 is CASSYSRYQPQHF. The CDR3 DNA reads as TGTGCCAGCAGTTACTCGAGGTATCAGCCCCAGCATTTT. The rearrangement joins TRBV6-5 to TRBJ1-5; no firm D call. Per the germline V gene, CDR1 is MNHEY and CDR2 is SVGAGI. CDR3 length: 13 amino acids. Trimming cost V 0 bases and J 5 bases, with 5 bases left between them.

The gene calls are TRBV6-5 and TRBJ1-5; D gene ambiguous. The CDR3 has 13 residues. Trimming left V 2 bases short and J 5 bases short, with 7 bases between. Germline V gene lookup returns CDR1 MNHEY and CDR2 SVGAGI. The CDR3 region has the DNA TGTGCCAGCAGTTACAGCGGACATCAGCCCCAGCATTTT. It codes for CASSYSGHQPQHF.

The chain couples TRBV2 to TRBJ2-2; 14 bases fit TRBD2. J gave up 6 bases and V 6 bases, and 6 bases lay outside the gene matches. The CDR3 contains 16 residues. Germline-derived CDR1 and CDR2 are SNHLY and FYNNEI. The CDR3 bases are TGTGCCAGCAGGGGGGGACTAGCGGGAGTCCCCGGGGAGCTGTTTTTT. Its protein product is CASRGGLAGVPGELFF.

This chain joins TRBV12-2 and TRBJ2-7; TRBD1, the table's D call, lacks a check against the DNA. TRBV12-2 is a recognized pseudogene. The CDR3 totals 17 residues. This chain's CDR3 is CASRLVERDRGPHEQYF. As DNA, the CDR3 is TGTGCAAGTCGCTTAGTAGAAAGGGACAGGGGGCCCCACGAGCAGTACTTC.

The chain combines TRBV5-1 with TRBJ2-1; 7 bases align to TRBD2. The CDR3 has 14 amino acids. V dropped 3 bases and J dropped 4; count of bases not matched to a gene: 4. Germline CDR1 is SGHRS and CDR2 is YFSETQ. CDR3 bases: TGCGCCAGCAGCTCCCGGGACTATTACAATGAGCAGTTCTTC. Amino acids: CASSSRDYYNEQFF.

The V gene is TRBV9, the J gene TRBJ2-5; 10 positions match TRBD1. The J call may be incorrect, as the DNA end agrees better with TRBJ2-7. The CDR3 is 14 amino acids. Germline V lookup: CDR1 SGDLS, CDR2 YYNGEE. The CDR3 sequence: CASSTGTGEYEQYF. DNA for the CDR3: TGTGCCAGCAGTACCGGGACAGGGGAATACGAGCAGTACTTC.

The table lists this clone with a few counts. CDR3 coding DNA: TGCGCCAGCAGCTTCCTAGCGGGACCCTACGAGCAGTACTTC. Its translation is CASSFLAGPYEQYF. V usage is TRBV5-1 and J usage is TRBJ2-7; the match to TRBD2 covers 9 bases. Germline lookup yields CDR1 SGHRS and CDR2 YFSETQ. The V and J ends lost 2 bases and 2 bases, in that order; junction bases with no gene match: 2. This CDR3 region has 14 residues.

The CDR3: CASSQRGKDEQYF. DNA of the CDR3: TGTGCCAGCAGCCAAAGGGGAAAGGACGAGCAGTACTTC. The chain joins TRBV4-2 to TRBJ2-7, with D tentatively TRBD1 (5 bases). This CDR3 spans 13 amino acids. V shed 2 bases and J shed 5 bases, with 10 bases lying between them. Germline assignment: CDR1 LGHNA and CDR2 YNFKEQ.

Turning to this clone: This same CDR3 is encoded by further DNA sequences in the sample. J is TRBJ1-1 and V is TRBV19; TRBD1 matches 9 bases. V was clipped by 4 bases and J by 3 bases; unmatched bases: 0. This CDR3 is built from 13 residues. The germline gives CDR1 LNHDA, CDR2 SQIVND (reference sequence). The CDR3 nucleotides are TGTGCCAGTAGTAGGGACAGGGACACTGAAGCTTTCTTT. Translated, it gives CASSRDRDTEAFF.

The chain employs TRBV5-6 and TRBJ2-4; D is perhaps TRBD1 (6 bases). Trimming left V 2 bases short and J 7 bases short, with 19 bases between. Germline V gene data show CDR1 as SGHDT and CDR2 as YYEEEE. The CDR3 runs 16 residues. The CDR3 nucleotides read TGTGCCAGCAGCTTCACAGGGTGGGTAAGGGGGAACATTCAGTACTTC. It codes for CASSFTGWVRGNIQYF.